The T cell receptor (beta chain) under discussion was sequenced for a study of T cells in localized non-small cell lung cancer. This CDR3 contains 14 residues. Trimming removed 0 bases at V and 3 bases at J, with 5 bases between. CDR1 and CDR2 from the germline V gene are MNHGY and SAAAGT. Only a few counts were recorded for this clone. The protocol was immunoSEQ multiplex PCR, while the TCRdb copy is restricted to in-frame clones and leaves out a portion. The sample lists over 2,500 clones; approximately 31% were seen once. Source: normal lung tissue next to the tumor, taken before any cancer treatment. The V and J genes are TRBV6-8 and TRBJ2-2, with D perhaps matching TRBD1 (5 bases). The sequence was obtained from a man aged 40 to 75 with stage I lung adenocarcinoma. CDR3 region: CASSYSGHTGELFF. CDR3 bases: TGTGCCAGCAGTTACTCGGGGCACACCGGGGAGCTGTTTTTT.